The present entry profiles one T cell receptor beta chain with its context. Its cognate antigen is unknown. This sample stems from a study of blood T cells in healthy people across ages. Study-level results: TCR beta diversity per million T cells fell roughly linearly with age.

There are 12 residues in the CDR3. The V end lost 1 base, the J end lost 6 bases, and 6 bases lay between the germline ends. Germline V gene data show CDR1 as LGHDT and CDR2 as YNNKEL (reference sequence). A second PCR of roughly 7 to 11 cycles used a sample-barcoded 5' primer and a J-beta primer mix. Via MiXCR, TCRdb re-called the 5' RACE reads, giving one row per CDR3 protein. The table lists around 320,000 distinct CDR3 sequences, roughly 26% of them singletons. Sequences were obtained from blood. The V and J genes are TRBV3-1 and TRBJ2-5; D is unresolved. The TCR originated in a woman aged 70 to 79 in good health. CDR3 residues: CASSQALKTQYF. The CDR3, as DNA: TGTGCCAGCAGCCAAGCTTTGAAGACCCAGTACTTC.